The clone carrying this T cell receptor beta chain has ten or more counts. The antigen is not known. This specimen belongs to a study of Graves' ophthalmopathy and Graves' hyperthyroidism. Study-wide results and limits: Ophthalmopathy and stable hyperthyroidism were discriminated by a 13-signature model, with approximately 89% sensitivity and approximately 77% specificity. With a specificity of about 75% and a sensitivity of about 71%, the model predicted ophthalmopathy progression. Most expanded clonotypes in thyroid above 0.001 frequency also showed up in blood.

The CDR3 has 14 amino acids. Germline-derived CDR1 and CDR2 are LGHNA and YNFKEQ. The V end was cut by 0 bases, the J end by 6 bases, with 11 bases between. The starting material, roughly 9.7 ml of fresh peripheral blood, provided the PBMCs. Investigators amplified TCR beta CDR3 regions from RNA transcripts. Second-round multiplex PCR came after a first-round RT-PCR that employed HTBI primers. TCRdb itself ran the multiplex PCR reads through MiXCR, one entry per CDR3 protein. There are about 420,000 distinct CDR3 sequences in the sample; roughly 20% occur only once, and roughly 3% lies in the top ten.

The sequencing sample was made of peripheral blood. V and J are TRBV4-2 and TRBJ2-5; D uncertain. The sequence derives from a woman between 18 and 29 years old with stable Graves' hyperthyroidism. CDR3 coding DNA: TGTGCCAGCAGCCAAGATCTGGACCAGAAGACCCAGTACTTC. Protein: CASSQDLDQKTQYF.